Shown below are 2 T cell receptor beta chains from a single sample sequenced in a study of shared clonotypes between healthy human individuals. The protocol was immunoSEQ multiplex PCR, while the TCRdb copy is restricted to in-frame clones and leaves out a portion. The sample comprises about 470,000 clones, around 79% of which are singletons, and under 15% rests with the top ten. Sequencing was carried out using PBMCs. These receptors all stem from a woman in her thirties or forties in good health. Some clones in this sample may be carry-over from other donors' samples.

V and J are TRBV7-6 and TRBJ2-1; perhaps TRBD1 as D (6 bases). V gave up 1 base and J gave up 9 bases, with 19 bases separating them. The CDR3 length is 16 residues. Germline V lookup: CDR1 SGHVS, CDR2 FNYEAQ. CDR3: CASSLGSQPTQGEQFF. DNA for the CDR3: TGTGCCAGCAGCTTAGGGAGTCAACCTACACAGGGTGAGCAGTTCTTC.

This clone was picked up a small number of times. The CDR3 DNA is TGTGCCAGCAGCTTCGGCAGCGGGGGACAGCAGTATTTT. It translates to CASSFGSGGQQYF. The V call is TRBV11-3, the J call TRBJ2-3, with TRBD2 matching over 8 bases. Germline loops: CDR1 SGHNT, CDR2 YENEEA. V gave up 3 bases and J gave up 11 bases; unmatched junction bases: 7. This CDR3 region has 13 residues.